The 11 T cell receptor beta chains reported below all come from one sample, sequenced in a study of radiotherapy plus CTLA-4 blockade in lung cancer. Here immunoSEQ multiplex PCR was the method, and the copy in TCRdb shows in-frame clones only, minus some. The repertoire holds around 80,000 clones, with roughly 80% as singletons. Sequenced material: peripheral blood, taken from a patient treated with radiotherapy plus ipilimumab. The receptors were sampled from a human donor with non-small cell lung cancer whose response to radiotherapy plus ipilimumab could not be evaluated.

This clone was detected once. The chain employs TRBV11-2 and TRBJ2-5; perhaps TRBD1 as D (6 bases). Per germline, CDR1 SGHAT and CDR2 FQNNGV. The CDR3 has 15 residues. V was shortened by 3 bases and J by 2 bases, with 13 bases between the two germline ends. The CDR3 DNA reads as TGTGCCAGCAGCTTCGAGTGGACAGATCAAGAGACCCAGTACTTC. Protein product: CASSFEWTDQETQYF. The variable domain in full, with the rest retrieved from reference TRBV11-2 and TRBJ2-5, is EAGVAQSPRYKIIEKRQSVAFWCNPISGHATLYWYQQILGQGPKLLIQFQNNGVVDDSQLPKDRFSAERLKGVDSTLKIQPAKLEDSAVYLCASSFEWTDQETQYFGPGTRLLVL.

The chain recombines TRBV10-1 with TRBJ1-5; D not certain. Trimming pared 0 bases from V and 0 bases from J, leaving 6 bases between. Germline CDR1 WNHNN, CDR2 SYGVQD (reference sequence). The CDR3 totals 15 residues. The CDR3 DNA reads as TGCGCCAGCAGTGAGTCGAGGAATAGCAATCAGCCCCAGCATTTT. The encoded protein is CASSESRNSNQPQHF.

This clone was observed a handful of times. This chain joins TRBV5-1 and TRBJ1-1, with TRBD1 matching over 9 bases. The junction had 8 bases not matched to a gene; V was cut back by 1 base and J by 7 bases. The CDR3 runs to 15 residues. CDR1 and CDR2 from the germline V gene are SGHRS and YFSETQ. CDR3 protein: CASSLTGQGVGEAFF. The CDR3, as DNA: TGCGCCAGCAGCTTGACGGGACAGGGAGTTGGTGAAGCTTTCTTT.

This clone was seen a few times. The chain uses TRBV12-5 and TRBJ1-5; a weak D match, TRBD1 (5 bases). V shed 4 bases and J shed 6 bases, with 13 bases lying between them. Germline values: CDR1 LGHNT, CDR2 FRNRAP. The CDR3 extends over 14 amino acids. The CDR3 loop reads CASGSRASVQPQHF. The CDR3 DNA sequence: TGTGCTAGTGGTTCCAGGGCGTCGGTTCAGCCCCAGCATTTT. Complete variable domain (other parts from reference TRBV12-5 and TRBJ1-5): DARVTQTPRHKVTEMGQEVTMRCQPILGHNTVFWYRQTMMQGLELLAYFRNRAPLDDSGMPKDRFSAEMPDATLATLKIQPSEPRDSAVYFCASGSRASVQPQHFGDGTRLSIL.

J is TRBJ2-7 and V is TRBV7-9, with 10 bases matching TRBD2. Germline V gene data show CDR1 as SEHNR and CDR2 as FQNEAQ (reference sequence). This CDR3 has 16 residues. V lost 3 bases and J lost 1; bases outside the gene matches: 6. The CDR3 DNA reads TGTGCCAGCAGCTTGCCCGGGACTAGCGATTCCTACGAGCAGTACTTC. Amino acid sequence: CASSLPGTSDSYEQYF.

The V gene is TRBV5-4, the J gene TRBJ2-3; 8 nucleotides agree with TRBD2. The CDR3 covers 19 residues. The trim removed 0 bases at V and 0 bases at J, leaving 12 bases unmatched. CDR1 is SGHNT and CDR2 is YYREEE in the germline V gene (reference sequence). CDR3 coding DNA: TGTGCCAGCAGCTTGGAGCCGGGACTAGTAACTTCTAGCACAGATACGCAGTATTTT. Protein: CASSLEPGLVTSSTDTQYF.

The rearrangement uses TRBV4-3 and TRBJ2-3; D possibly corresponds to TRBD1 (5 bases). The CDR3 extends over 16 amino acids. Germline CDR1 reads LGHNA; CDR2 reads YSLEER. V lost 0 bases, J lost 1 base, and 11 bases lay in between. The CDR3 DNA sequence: TGCGCCAGCAGCCAAGAGCAGGGCGTCGGCACAGATACGCAGTATTTT. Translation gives CASSQEQGVGTDTQYF.

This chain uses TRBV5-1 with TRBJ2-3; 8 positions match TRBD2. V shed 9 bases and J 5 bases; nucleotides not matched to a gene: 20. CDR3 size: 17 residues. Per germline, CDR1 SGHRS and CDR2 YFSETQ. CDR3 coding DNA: TGCGCCACTAGCCCAGTTCCCGCGGGGGGCGAGGGAGATACGCAGTATTTT. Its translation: CATSPVPAGGEGDTQYF.

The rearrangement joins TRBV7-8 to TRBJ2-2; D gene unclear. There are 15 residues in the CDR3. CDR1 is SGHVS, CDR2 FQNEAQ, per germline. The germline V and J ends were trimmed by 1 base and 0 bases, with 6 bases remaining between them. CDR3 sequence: CASSLVSANTGELFF. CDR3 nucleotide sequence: TGTGCCAGCAGCTTAGTTTCAGCGAACACCGGGGAGCTGTTTTTT.

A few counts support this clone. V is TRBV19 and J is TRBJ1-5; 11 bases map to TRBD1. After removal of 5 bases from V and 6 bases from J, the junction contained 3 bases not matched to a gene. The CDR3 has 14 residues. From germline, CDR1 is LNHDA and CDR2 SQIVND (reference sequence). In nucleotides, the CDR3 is TGTGCCAGTAGTGCCGGGACAGGGGGTCAGCCCCAGCATTTT. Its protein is CASSAGTGGQPQHF.

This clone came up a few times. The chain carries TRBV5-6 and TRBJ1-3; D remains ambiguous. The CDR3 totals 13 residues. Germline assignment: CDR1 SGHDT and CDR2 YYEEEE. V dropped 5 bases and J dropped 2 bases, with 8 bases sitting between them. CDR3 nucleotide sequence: TGTGCCAGCAGACCAGTAACTGGAAACACCATATATTTT. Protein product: CASRPVTGNTIYF.